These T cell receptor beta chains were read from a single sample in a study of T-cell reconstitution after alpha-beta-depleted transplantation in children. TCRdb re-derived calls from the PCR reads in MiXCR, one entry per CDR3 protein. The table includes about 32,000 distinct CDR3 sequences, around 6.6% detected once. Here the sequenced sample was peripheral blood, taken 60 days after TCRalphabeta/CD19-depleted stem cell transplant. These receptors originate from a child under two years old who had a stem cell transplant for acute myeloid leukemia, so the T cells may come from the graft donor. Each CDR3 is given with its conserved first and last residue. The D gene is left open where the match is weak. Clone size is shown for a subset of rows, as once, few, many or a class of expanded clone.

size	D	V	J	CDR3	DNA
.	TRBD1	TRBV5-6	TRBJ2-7	CASSYYRGRGNSGYEQYF	TGTGCCAGCAGCTATTACAGGGGGCGGGGGAACAGTGGCTACGAGCAGTACTTC
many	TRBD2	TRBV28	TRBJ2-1	CASSLPLSFRREGRSSYNEQFF	TGTGCCAGCAGTTTACCCCTATCCTTTCGGCGGGAGGGCCGAAGCTCCTACAATGAGCAGTTCTTC
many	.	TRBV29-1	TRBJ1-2	CSAKQGSNYGYTF	TGCAGCGCAAAACAGGGTTCTAACTATGGCTACACCTTC
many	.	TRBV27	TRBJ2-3	CASSIYGASTDTQYF	TGTGCCAGCAGTATTTATGGCGCTAGCACAGATACGCAGTATTTT
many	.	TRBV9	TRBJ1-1	CASTLGSRMNTEAFF	TGTGCCAGCACCCTGGGCAGCCGCATGAACACTGAAGCTTTCTTT
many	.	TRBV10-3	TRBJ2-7	CAISEEGSYEQYF	TGTGCCATCAGTGAGGAGGGAAGTTATGAGCAGTACTTC
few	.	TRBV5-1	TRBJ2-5	CASSLGRRGETQYF	TGCGCCAGCAGCTTGGGACGGAGGGGGGAGACCCAGTACTTC
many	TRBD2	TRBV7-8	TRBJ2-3	CATTTSGRADTQYF	TGTGCCACCACGACTAGCGGGAGAGCAGATACGCAGTATTTT
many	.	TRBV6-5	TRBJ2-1	CASSWASSYNEQFF	TGTGCCAGCAGTTGGGCCAGCTCCTACAATGAGCAGTTCTTC
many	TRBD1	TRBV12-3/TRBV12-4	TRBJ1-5	CASSLGDRVRPQHF	TGTGCCAGCAGTTTAGGGGACAGGGTACGGCCCCAGCATTTT
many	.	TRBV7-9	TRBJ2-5	CASSWGHKKIQETQYF	TGTGCCAGCAGCTGGGGACACAAAAAGATACAAGAGACCCAGTACTTC
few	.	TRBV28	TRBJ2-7	CASSPTGTPYEQYF	TGTGCCAGCAGCCCGACCGGGACACCATACGAGCAGTACTTC
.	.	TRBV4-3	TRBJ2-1	CASSQDGAVYNEQFF	TGCGCCAGCAGCCAAGATGGAGCGGTTTACAATGAGCAGTTCTTC
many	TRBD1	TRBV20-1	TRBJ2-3	CSARDRAIGTDTQYF	TGCAGTGCTAGGGACAGGGCCATTGGGACAGATACGCAGTATTTT
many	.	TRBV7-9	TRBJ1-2	CASSLEFLEGDFLF	TGTGCCAGCAGCTTAGAATTTCTTGAGGGGGATTTCCTCTTC
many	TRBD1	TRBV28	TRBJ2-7	CASSLDRGEQYF	TGTGCCAGCAGTTTGGACAGGGGGGAGCAGTACTTC
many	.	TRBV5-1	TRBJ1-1	CASSLQSLNTEAFF	TGCGCCAGCAGCCTACAGAGTTTGAACACTGAAGCTTTCTTT
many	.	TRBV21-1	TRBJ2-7	CASSRGGVTSYEQYF	TGTGCCAGCAGCCGGGGGGGGGTCACCTCCTACGAGCAGTACTTC
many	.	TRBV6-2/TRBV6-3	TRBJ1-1	CASRHDGINTEAFF	TGTGCCAGCAGACACGACGGAATCAACACTGAAGCTTTCTTT
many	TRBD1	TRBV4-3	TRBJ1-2	CASSQDWDSNYGYTF	TGCGCCAGCAGCCAAGATTGGGACAGCAACTATGGCTACACCTTC
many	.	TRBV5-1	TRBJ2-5	CASSLGGREETQYF	TGCGCCAGCAGCTTGGGGGGTCGCGAAGAGACCCAGTACTTC
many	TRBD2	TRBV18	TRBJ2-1	CASSPAGGAYNEQFF	TGTGCCAGCTCACCCGCGGGGGGGGCGTACAATGAGCAGTTCTTC
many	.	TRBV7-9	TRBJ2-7	CASSSPAGEQYF	TGTGCCAGCAGTTCTCCGGCGGGCGAGCAGTACTTC
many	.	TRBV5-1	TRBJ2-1	CASSFRPRGSYNEQFF	TGCGCCAGCAGCTTCCGCCCCAGGGGCTCCTACAATGAGCAGTTCTTC
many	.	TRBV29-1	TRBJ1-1	CSVPTGNTEAFF	TGCAGCGTTCCGACAGGGAACACTGAAGCTTTCTTT
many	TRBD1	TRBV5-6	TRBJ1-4	CASSPSKTGANEKLFF	TGTGCCAGCAGCCCGAGTAAAACAGGGGCTAATGAAAAACTGTTTTTT
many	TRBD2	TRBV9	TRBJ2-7	CASSVGTSGAWEQYF	TGTGCCAGCAGCGTAGGAACTAGCGGGGCCTGGGAGCAGTACTTC
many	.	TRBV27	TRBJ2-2	CASSNRRRNTGELFF	TGTGCCAGCAGTAATCGGCGTAGGAACACCGGGGAGCTGTTTTTT
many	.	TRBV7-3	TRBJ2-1	CASSSGDRSYNEQFF	TGTGCCAGCAGCTCCGGGGACCGCTCCTACAATGAGCAGTTCTTC
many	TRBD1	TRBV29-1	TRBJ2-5	CSVESTGGWGETQYF	TGCAGCGTTGAAAGTACAGGGGGCTGGGGAGAGACCCAGTACTTC
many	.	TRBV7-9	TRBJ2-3	CAGESGTDTQYF	TGTGCCGGTGAATCAGGGACAGATACGCAGTATTTT
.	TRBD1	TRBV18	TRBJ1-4	CASSPTTGALEKLFF	TGTGCCAGCTCACCGACGACAGGGGCCCTTGAAAAACTGTTTTTT
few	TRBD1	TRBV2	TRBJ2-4	CARTPSWGTGKLAKNIQYF	TGTGCCCGCACCCCCAGTTGGGGGACAGGGAAACTAGCCAAAAACATTCAGTACTTC
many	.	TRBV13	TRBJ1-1	CASSLEYGGARTEAFF	TGTGCCAGCAGCTTAGAGTACGGGGGGGCTAGGACTGAAGCTTTCTTT
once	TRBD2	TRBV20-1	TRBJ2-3	CCARDLLAGTTDTQYF	TGCTGCGCTAGAGATCTACTAGCGGGAACCACAGATACGCAGTATTTT
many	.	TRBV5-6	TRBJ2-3	CASSRAPDTQYF	TGTGCCAGCAGCCGGGCCCCAGATACGCAGTATTTT
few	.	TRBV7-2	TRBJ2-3	CASSTEGPDTQYF	TGTGCCAGCAGCACCGAAGGCCCAGATACGCAGTATTTT
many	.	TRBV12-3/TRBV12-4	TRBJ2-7	CASCRAVAYEQYF	TGTGCCAGCTGTCGGGCGGTTGCCTACGAGCAGTACTTC
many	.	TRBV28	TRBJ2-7	CASSLRTDEQYF	TGTGCCAGCAGCCTCCGGACGGACGAGCAGTACTTC
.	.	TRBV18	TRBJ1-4	CASSTSWGRPAEKLFF	TGTGCCAGCTCTACCTCGTGGGGGCGCCCGGCGGAAAAACTGTTTTTT
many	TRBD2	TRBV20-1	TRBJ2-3	CGMGRGTDTQYF	TGCGGGATGGGGCGGGGGACAGATACGCAGTATTTT
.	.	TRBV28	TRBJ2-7	CASSLGRRNEQYF	TGTGCCAGCAGCCTTGGCAGGAGGAACGAGCAGTACTTC
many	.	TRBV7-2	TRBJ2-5	CASSLVGGWETQYF	TGTGCCAGCAGCTTAGTAGGAGGTTGGGAGACCCAGTACTTC
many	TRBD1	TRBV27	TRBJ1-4	CASSNRGRRDEKLFF	TGTGCCAGCAGCAACAGGGGAAGGAGGGATGAAAAACTGTTTTTT